Here is one T cell receptor beta chain with its context. Its target is not known. This sample stems from a study of cytomegalovirus exposure and HLA in healthy donors. The PCR had 60 Vbeta and 13 Jbeta primers. Profiled with immunoSEQ multiplex PCR; TCRdb holds only in-frame clones, not every one. There are about 190,000 clones in the sample; approximately 75% occur only once, and 4% to 5% lies in the top ten. Trimming took 4 bases from V and 7 from J; bases not matched to a gene: 7. Germline V CDR1 and CDR2: SEHNR, FQNEAQ (reference sequence). The CDR3 is 16 amino acids. Study-level findings and limits: Donors belonging to an Asian-associated ancestry cluster reportedly showed fewer N-insertions in productive TCRs than the approximately 690-donor mean, according to what a later analysis found.

This clonotype originated in a young man in good health and CMV-seropositive. V usage is TRBV7-9 and J usage is TRBJ2-1; 13 nucleotides match TRBD2. Source material: PBMCs. The DNA of the CDR3 is TGTGCCAGCAGCTCGCTAGGACTAGCGGGAGTTAATGAGCAGTTCTTC. It encodes CASSSLGLAGVNEQFF.